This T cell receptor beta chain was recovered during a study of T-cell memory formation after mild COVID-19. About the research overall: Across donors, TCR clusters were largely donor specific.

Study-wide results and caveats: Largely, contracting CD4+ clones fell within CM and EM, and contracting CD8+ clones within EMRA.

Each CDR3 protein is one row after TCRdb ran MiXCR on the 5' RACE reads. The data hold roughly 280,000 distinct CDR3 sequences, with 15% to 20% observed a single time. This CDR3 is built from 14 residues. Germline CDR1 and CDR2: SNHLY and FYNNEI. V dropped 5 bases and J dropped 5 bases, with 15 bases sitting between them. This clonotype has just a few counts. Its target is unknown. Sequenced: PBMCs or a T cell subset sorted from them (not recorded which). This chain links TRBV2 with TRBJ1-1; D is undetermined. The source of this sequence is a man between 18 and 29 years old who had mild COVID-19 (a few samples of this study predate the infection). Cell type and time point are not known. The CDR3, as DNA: TGTGCCAGCAGTACCGTGTCTTCAGATACTGAAGCTTTCTTT. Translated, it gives CASSTVSSDTEAFF.